The rows below give T cell receptor beta chains drawn from one sample of a study of neurological immune-mediated disorders. TCRdb re-called the 5' RACE reads through MiXCR, storing one row per CDR3 protein. Of around 42,000 distinct CDR3 sequences listed, roughly 14% are singletons. What was sequenced was PBMCs. The receptors shown here come from a young man in good health. Each CDR3 is given without its conserved first and last residue.

CDR3 | V | length
ASSFWVGKVETQY | TRBV7-7 | 13
SARVEGGNYGYT | TRBV20-1 | 12
SAKKTSGRGTDTQY | TRBV20-1 | 14
ARIGRSGANVLT | TRBV2 | 12
ASMGQDIYEQY | TRBV12-3/TRBV12-4 | 11
TSMPVWDRSSYEQY | TRBV5-1 | 14
SAPPRGVGADTQY | TRBV20-1 | 13
ASSIRDSNEQF | TRBV27 | 11
SVQQVYNEQF | TRBV29-1 | 10
ASSSWGVEADTQY | TRBV5-1 | 13
ASGDGPVKVDTQY | TRBV5-1 | 13
ASSPGLAGDGNEQF | TRBV18 | 14
ASSLQVADTQY | TRBV7-6 | 11
ASSPQSFLNQPQH | TRBV7-2 | 13
SARDRTGFSIKAQH | TRBV20-1 | 14
ASSRQEKYEQY | TRBV6-5 | 11
SASHEAGIYNEQF | TRBV20-1 | 13
ASNIGDRGQEETQY | TRBV5-1 | 14
ASSLLGRGSDTQY | TRBV27 | 13
ATSRDRGPQETQY | TRBV15 | 13
ASSRGEPNEKLF | TRBV5-1 | 12
ASSSQYEQY | TRBV3-1 | 9
ASSLVGTDSYEQY | TRBV5-1 | 13
ASSLEPFNSPLH | TRBV7-6 | 12
SARDIGSYEQY | TRBV20-1 | 11
ASSFGDRLGNTIY | TRBV5-1 | 13
ASSQDIIFRNEQF | TRBV4-1 | 13
ASSGGETEAF | TRBV12-3/TRBV12-4 | 10
ASFQRELNEQF | TRBV12-3/TRBV12-4 | 11
AISEDRGSGEQY | TRBV10-3 | 12
ASSLGTSGRFYTGELF | TRBV28 | 16